Listed below are T cell receptor beta chains from one sample, sequenced in a study of graft-versus-host responses after intestinal transplantation. No antigens are known for them. The protocol was immunoSEQ multiplex PCR, while the TCRdb copy is restricted to in-frame clones and leaves out a portion. The repertoire holds tens of thousands of clones, with roughly 90% as singletons. The sequenced sample was unstimulated CD8+ T cells sorted from spleen or lymph node cells, obtained before intestinal transplant. These receptors came from a human donor who received an intestinal transplant. CDR3s include the opening cysteine and the closing phenylalanine or tryptophan. Each record gives: clone size, D gene, V gene, J gene, CDR3 length, CDR3 DNA, CDR3 protein. D genes are given only for firm matches. Where a row states a size, it is once, few, many or the class of an expanded clone; other rows omit it.

NA	TRBD1	TRBV6-4	TRBJ1-2	13	TGTGCCAGCAGTGAGGCCGGGACAGATGGCTACACCTTC	CASSEAGTDGYTF
NA	TRBD1	TRBV4-1	TRBJ2-7	15	TGCGCCAGCAGCCAAGACGGGACAGAACGCTACGAGCAGTACTTC	CASSQDGTERYEQYF
NA	TRBD1	TRBV6-5	TRBJ2-3	14	TGTGCCAGCAGTGGGACAGGGCGTGCAGATACGCAGTATTTT	CASSGTGRADTQYF
NA	NA	TRBV4-3	TRBJ2-2	16	TGCGCCAGCAGCCAAGAAGCCGCAGGGGGGACCGGGGAGCTGTTTTTT	CASSQEAAGGTGELFF
NA	NA	TRBV6-5	TRBJ2-5	13	TGTGCCAGCAGTTATGGCAGGGAAGAGACCCAGTACTTC	CASSYGREETQYF
NA	NA	TRBV4-3	TRBJ2-2	15	TGCGCCAGCAGCCAAGATGCGGGGACCACCGGGGAGCTGTTTTTT	CASSQDAGTTGELFF
NA	NA	TRBV4-2	TRBJ2-5	18	TGTGCCAGCAGCCAATTTCGGGCAGGGGAGCCCGTAGAAGAGACCCAGTACTTC	CASSQFRAGEPVEETQYF
NA	TRBD2	TRBV6-1	TRBJ2-7	15	TGTGCCAGCAGTTGGCTAGCGGGAGAGGTCTACGAGCAGTACTTC	CASSWLAGEVYEQYF
once	NA	TRBV9	TRBJ2-3	15	TGTGCCAGCAGCGTAGGGGGCGGGGGCACAGATACGCAGTATTTT	CASSVGGGGTDTQYF
NA	NA	TRBV5-1	TRBJ2-7	16	TGCGCCAGCAGCTCAAATTCCGGGACACCCTCCTACGAGCAGTACTTC	CASSSNSGTPSYEQYF
NA	TRBD1	TRBV6-5	TRBJ2-5	14	TGTGCCAGCAGTTCTACCACAGGGGCCGAGACCCAGTACTTC	CASSSTTGAETQYF
NA	NA	TRBV19	TRBJ2-5	15	TGTGCCAGTAGAACCCGGGACACTCCTCAAGAGACCCAGTACTTC	CASRTRDTPQETQYF
NA	TRBD1	TRBV2	TRBJ1-2	17	TGTGCCAGCAGTCTTACGCCTCGGACAGGGGGTGTCTATGGCTACACCTTC	CASSLTPRTGGVYGYTF
NA	NA	TRBV5-8	TRBJ2-7	17	TGTGCCAGCTTGAGGCCTCAAAAGGGGCTCATCGCCTACGAGCAGTACTTC	CASLRPQKGLIAYEQYF
NA	TRBD2	TRBV5-1	TRBJ2-7	15	TGCGCCAGCAGCCCTCGGACTAGCGGGAATCACGAGCAGTACTTC	CASSPRTSGNHEQYF
few	TRBD1	TRBV4-3	TRBJ2-7	14	TGCGCCAGCAGCCACGCACAGGGGCCCTACGAGCAGTACTTC	CASSHAQGPYEQYF
NA	NA	TRBV5-4	TRBJ1-1	17	TGTGCCAGCAGCTTAAAATACGGACAGACCCTTAACACTGAAGCTTTCTTT	CASSLKYGQTLNTEAFF
few	NA	TRBV2	TRBJ1-3	11	TGTGCCAGCTGGAGGTGGAACACCATATATTTT	CASWRWNTIYF
NA	TRBD1	TRBV5-6	TRBJ2-5	16	TGTGCCAGCAGCTCCCTACTAGGACAGGCCCAAGAGACCCAGTACTTC	CASSSLLGQAQETQYF
NA	NA	TRBV6-4	TRBJ2-1	14	TGTGCCAGCAGTGCCGACAGAAACTACAATGAGCAGTTCTTC	CASSADRNYNEQFF
NA	TRBD2	TRBV7-9	TRBJ2-1	15	TGTGCCAGCAGCCCGCGGGCGGGGGGGTACAATGAGCAGTTCTTC	CASSPRAGGYNEQFF
NA	NA	TRBV15	TRBJ2-1	13	TGTGCCACCAGGGGGGGTTCCTACAATGAGCAGTTCTTC	CATRGGSYNEQFF
NA	NA	TRBV6-6	TRBJ1-4	14	TGTGCCAGCAGTTACCCGGGGACTAATGAAAAACTGTCTTTT	CASSYPGTNEKLSF
once	NA	TRBV7-9	TRBJ2-7	12	TGTGCCAGCAGTCTTGGGAGTGGCGAGCAGTACTTC	CASSLGSGEQYF
NA	TRBD1	TRBV19	TRBJ2-3	14	TGTGCCACTCTTGGACAGGGCGGCACAGATACGCAGTATTTT	CATLGQGGTDTQYF
NA	TRBD1	TRBV28	TRBJ2-7	13	TGTGCCAGCAGTTTGTTACAGGGGGCCGAGCAGTACTTC	CASSLLQGAEQYF
NA	NA	TRBV12-5	TRBJ2-1	15	TGTGCTAGTGGTCTGGCCGACAGGCAGTACAATGAGCAGTTCTTC	CASGLADRQYNEQFF
NA	NA	TRBV7-9	TRBJ2-1	12	TGTGCCAGCAGCCAGACTAGTAATGAGCAGTTCTTC	CASSQTSNEQFF
NA	NA	TRBV7-9	TRBJ2-7	18	TGTGCCAGCAGCTTAACCCCCGGCTGGAAAGGGGACAACTACGAGCAGTACTTC	CASSLTPGWKGDNYEQYF
NA	NA	TRBV5-4	TRBJ1-2	15	TGTGCCAGCAGCTCGTGGGAGGGGAGCAACTATGGCTACACCTTC	CASSSWEGSNYGYTF
once	TRBD1	TRBV9	TRBJ1-2	13	TGTGCCAGCAGCGTAGCCGGGACAGCTGGCTACACCTTC	CASSVAGTAGYTF
once	TRBD1	TRBV28	TRBJ2-2	16	TGTGCCAGCAGTTTTAGCGCGACAGGGGGCACCGGGGAGCTGTTTTTT	CASSFSATGGTGELFF
NA	NA	TRBV10-1	TRBJ2-2	15	TGCGCCAGCAGTGATGTAGTTCTGGACACCGGGGAGCTGTTTTTT	CASSDVVLDTGELFF
NA	NA	TRBV7-9	TRBJ2-1	12	TGTGCCAGCAGCTTGAGTGACAATGAGCAGTTCTTC	CASSLSDNEQFF
NA	TRBD1	TRBV28	TRBJ1-5	13	TGTGCCAGCAGCGATCGCAGGGGGCAGCCCCAGCATTTT	CASSDRRGQPQHF